This TCR beta chain derives from a study of molecular identifiers for immune sequencing clone quantification. Study results and limitations: Clones exceeding 20 RNA copies carried over 98% of effector molecules but under 1% of naive-cell molecules.

Worth noting for this clonotype: Antigen: not known.

Trimming removed 6 bases from V and 3 bases from J; junction bases left unmatched: 6. Germline V gives CDR1 MNHEY, CDR2 SMNVEV (reference sequence). The CDR3 is 15 residues long. The authors sorted naive CD8 T cells as CD8+CD4-CCR7+CD45RA+. One entry per CDR3 protein results from TCRdb running MiXCR on the PCR reads. The repertoire holds 490,000 or so distinct CDR3 sequences, with about 20% as singletons. V usage is TRBV27 and J usage is TRBJ2-5, with TRBD1 matching over 11 bases. The sequence was obtained from a human donor in good health. Some libraries in this study had Jurkat cell RNA spiked in. Material: naive CD8+ T cells from blood, with Jurkat cell RNA spiked in. Subset: FACS-sorted CD8+CD4-CCR7+CD45RA+ naive T cells. The CDR3 coding sequence is TGTGCCAGCAGCCCGGGACAGGGGGGTGAAGAGACCCAGTACTTC. Translating it yields CASSPGQGGEETQYF.